These T cell receptor beta chains were read from a single sample in a study of CD8 T cells in Susac syndrome. TCRdb re-derived calls from the immunoSEQ multiplex PCR reads in MiXCR, one entry per CDR3 protein. The data show some 120,000 distinct CDR3 sequences, over 85% seen once. Specimen: CD8+ T cells from PBMCs. The receptors derive from a human donor with multiple sclerosis. CDR3s include the opening cysteine and the closing phenylalanine or tryptophan. The D gene is left open where the match is weak. The size field is filled for only some rows; it gives once, few, many or a size class.

cdr3_aa,cdr3_nt,d_call,v_call,clone_size,j_call
CSVEVEGPNEQFF,TGCAGCGTTGAAGTAGAAGGCCCCAATGAGCAGTTCTTC,-,TRBV29-1,-,TRBJ2-1
CSARRRPDTGELFF,TGCAGTGCCCGCCGCAGGCCAGACACCGGGGAGCTGTTTTTT,-,TRBV20-1,once,TRBJ2-2
CASSLAIRGPNSPLHF,TGTGCCAGCAGTTTAGCGATCAGGGGGCCTAATTCACCCCTCCACTTT,TRBD1,TRBV12-3/TRBV12-4,-,TRBJ1-6
CSASGTGNYEQYF,TGCAGTGCTAGTGGCACCGGGAACTACGAGCAGTACTTC,-,TRBV20-1,-,TRBJ2-7
CSGALGQGYPEAFF,TGCAGTGGAGCCCTAGGACAGGGTTATCCTGAAGCTTTCTTT,TRBD1,TRBV20-1,-,TRBJ1-1
CASSVGSGAEKLFF,TGTGCCAGCAGCGTAGGATCGGGCGCGGAAAAACTGTTTTTT,-,TRBV9,-,TRBJ1-4
CASSGTVSFYGYTF,TGTGCCAGCAGTGGGACAGTCAGCTTCTATGGCTACACCTTC,TRBD1,TRBV12-3/TRBV12-4,-,TRBJ1-2
CASSSGRADTQYF,TGTGCCAGCAGTTCCGGACGGGCAGATACGCAGTATTTT,-,TRBV12-3/TRBV12-4,-,TRBJ2-3
CASSRTGEQFF,TGTGCCAGCAGCCGGACCGGTGAGCAGTTCTTC,-,TRBV3-1,few,TRBJ2-1
CASSISRGFSNEQFF,TGTGCCAGTAGTATTAGCAGGGGGTTTAGTAATGAGCAGTTCTTC,TRBD1,TRBV19,-,TRBJ2-1
CAWSDPGVGTDTQYF,TGTGCCTGGAGTGACCCAGGGGTGGGCACAGATACGCAGTATTTT,-,TRBV30,-,TRBJ2-3
CASSLLTSGLYNEQFF,TGTGCCAGCAGCCTCCTGACTAGCGGGTTATACAATGAGCAGTTCTTC,TRBD2,TRBV7-9,-,TRBJ2-1
CASLPGTGTSGANVLTF,TGTGCCAGCCTCCCAGGGACAGGGACGTCTGGGGCCAACGTCCTGACTTTC,TRBD1,TRBV7-8,-,TRBJ2-6
CASSPIRLAKGNEQFF,TGTGCCAGCAGCCCAATCCGACTAGCAAAGGGCAATGAGCAGTTCTTC,TRBD2,TRBV6-6,-,TRBJ2-1
CASSLWAGNYGYTF,TGTGCCAGCAGTTTATGGGCAGGGAACTATGGCTACACCTTC,-,TRBV28,-,TRBJ1-2
CASSFGPGAPDTQYF,TGTGCCAGCAGCTTTGGTCCCGGGGCACCAGATACGCAGTATTTT,-,TRBV5-6,-,TRBJ2-3
CASSFVTSKGQETQYF,TGTGCCAGCAGTTTTGTGACTAGTAAGGGCCAAGAGACCCAGTACTTC,-,TRBV27,-,TRBJ2-5
CASSLIRGRVYGYTF,TGTGCCAGCAGCCTGATTCGGGGGCGCGTCTATGGCTACACCTTC,-,TRBV5-6,-,TRBJ1-2